These 6 T cell receptor beta chains were sequenced from one sample in a study of tumor-infiltrating lymphocytes in primary liver carcinoma (TCRdb year 2017). The instrument was an Illumina HiSeq 2500. Using a constant-region primer and ProtoScript II reverse transcriptase, TCRbeta-specific cDNA was reverse-transcribed from about 460 ng total RNA. TCRbeta libraries were built with three nested multiplex PCR rounds, a slightly modified ARM-PCR procedure. The first two PCR rounds used multiplex TRBV1-TRBV30 forward primers with a Cbeta reverse primer, each for 10 to 11 cycles. TCRdb reanalyzed the raw reads on its own, using fastp at Q25 for trimming and MiXCR for clone calling, and kept in-frame beta chains. Rows with a matching CDR3 protein are joined into one entry that keeps the most common DNA and genes. The sample table lists 310,000 or so distinct CDR3 sequences, almost 60% of them with a count of one. The ten largest account for over 15% of the sample.

TRIzol reagent was used to extract blood RNA from unsorted whole blood, while the DNeasy Blood & Tissue kit provided the germline DNA. The sample consisted of peripheral blood. These receptors were collected from a woman between 25 and 40 years old with primary liver carcinoma and hepatitis B virus infection.

This clonotype was seen ten or more times. This sequence joins TRBV29-1 and TRBJ2-7, with D maybe TRBD2 (6 bases). This CDR3 is 11 amino acids long. Deletions cut 2 bases from V and 7 bases from J, with 9 bases between. Germline V lookup: CDR1 SQVTM, CDR2 ANQGSEA. In nucleotides, the CDR3 is TGCAGCGTTGAAATGGCGGGGGAGCAGTACTTC. Amino acids: CSVEMAGEQYF.

About this clonotype itself: At one end, the junction sequence differs from germline, possibly due to a read error. This rearrangement joins TRBV7-8 to TRBJ1-5, with 7 bases identical to TRBD1. The germline gives CDR1 SGHVS, CDR2 FQNEAQ. This CDR3 spans 14 amino acids. The chain's CDR3 is CTSSLGQANQPQHF. In nucleotides, the CDR3 is TGTACCAGCAGCTTAGGACAGGCTAATCAGCCCCAGCATTTT.

In regard to this clonotype: A read error may be the cause here, since a much bigger clone is one base away. The chain combines TRBV11-2 with TRBJ2-7; TRBD2 might be the D (5 bases). The CDR3 contains 15 residues. Germline loops: CDR1 SGHAT, CDR2 FQNNGV. The CDR3 coding sequence is TGTGCCAGCAGCTTAACTATTGGGGAGTTCTACAAGCAGTACTTC. Its protein product is CASSLTIGEFYKQYF.

This clonotype was seen a few times. A clone one base away is much larger, so this may be a read error. The chain joins TRBV12-3 or TRBV12-4 to TRBJ1-2; the match to TRBD1 covers 7 bases. The junction had 11 bases not matched to a gene; V was cut back by 11 bases and J by 8 bases. CDR3 size: 12 residues. CDR3 nucleotides: TGTGCCGGCACTTCGGGACAGTGGGGCTACACCTTC. Amino acid sequence: CAGTSGQWGYTF.

As for this clonotype: The CDR3 ends on some other residue instead of the conserved phenylalanine or tryptophan, so this is likely a read error. The gene calls are TRBV4-1 and TRBJ2-5; TRBD2 aligns across 12 bases. The CDR3 sequence is 16 residues long. V trimming: 4 bases; J trimming: 1 base; junction bases outside the gene matches: 4. The germline CDR1 and CDR2 sequences are MGHRA and YSYEKL. Here the CDR3 reads CASSRETSGSQETQYL. Written as DNA, the CDR3 is TGCGCCAGCAGCCGAGAGACTAGCGGGAGCCAAGAGACCCAGTACTTA.

About this clonotype: A much larger clone differs from this one at a single base, so this may be a read error. The V call is TRBV4-1, the J call TRBJ2-1; 9 bases map to TRBD1. The CDR3 sequence is 14 residues long. The germline V gene has CDR1 MGHRA and CDR2 YSYEKL. CDR3 protein: CASSRDRVSNEPFF. CDR3 nucleotide sequence: TGCGCCAGCAGCCGGGACAGGGTCTCCAATGAGCCGTTCTTC.